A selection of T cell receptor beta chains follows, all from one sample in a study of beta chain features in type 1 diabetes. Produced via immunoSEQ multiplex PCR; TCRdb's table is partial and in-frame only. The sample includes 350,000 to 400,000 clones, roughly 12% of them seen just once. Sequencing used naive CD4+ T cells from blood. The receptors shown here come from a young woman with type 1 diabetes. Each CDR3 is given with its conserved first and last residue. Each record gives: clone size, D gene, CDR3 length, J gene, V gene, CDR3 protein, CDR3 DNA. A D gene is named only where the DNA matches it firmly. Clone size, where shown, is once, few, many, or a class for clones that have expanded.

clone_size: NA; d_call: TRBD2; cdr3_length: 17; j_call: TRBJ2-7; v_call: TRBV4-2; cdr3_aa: CASSQVLAGVSSYEQYF; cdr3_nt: TGTGCCAGCAGCCAAGTTCTGGCGGGAGTGAGCTCCTACGAGCAGTACTTC
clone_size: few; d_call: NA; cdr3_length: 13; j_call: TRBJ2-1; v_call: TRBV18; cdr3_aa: CASSGLGGDEQFF; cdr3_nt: TGTGCCAGCTCGGGACTAGGGGGCGATGAGCAGTTCTTC
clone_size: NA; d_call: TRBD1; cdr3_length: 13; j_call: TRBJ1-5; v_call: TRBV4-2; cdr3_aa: CASSHDRDRPQHF; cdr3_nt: TGTGCCAGCAGCCATGACAGGGACCGGCCCCAGCATTTT
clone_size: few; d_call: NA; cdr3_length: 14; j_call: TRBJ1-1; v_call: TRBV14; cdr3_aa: CASSFGQRTTEAFF; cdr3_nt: TGTGCCAGCAGCTTTGGACAACGGACCACTGAAGCTTTCTTT
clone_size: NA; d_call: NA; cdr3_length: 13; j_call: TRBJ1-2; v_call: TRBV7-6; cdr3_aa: CASSLGWAYGYTF; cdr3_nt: TGTGCCAGCAGCTTAGGGTGGGCGTATGGCTACACCTTC
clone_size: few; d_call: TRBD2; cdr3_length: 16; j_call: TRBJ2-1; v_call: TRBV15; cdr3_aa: CATSREGREGFNEQFF; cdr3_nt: TGTGCCACCAGCAGGGAGGGGCGGGAGGGGTTCAATGAGCAGTTCTTC
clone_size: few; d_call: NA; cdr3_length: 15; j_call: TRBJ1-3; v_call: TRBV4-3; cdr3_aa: CASSQQGISGNTIYF; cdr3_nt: TGCGCCAGCAGCCAACAGGGGATCTCTGGAAACACCATATATTTT
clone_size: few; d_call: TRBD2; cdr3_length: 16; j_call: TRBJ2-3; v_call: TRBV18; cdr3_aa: CASSRSSGRAADTQYF; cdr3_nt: TGTGCCAGCTCACGGTCAAGCGGGAGGGCGGCAGATACGCAGTATTTT
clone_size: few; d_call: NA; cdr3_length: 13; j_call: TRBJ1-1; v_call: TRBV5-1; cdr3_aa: CASRDSQNTEAFF; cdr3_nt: TGCGCCAGCAGGGACAGTCAGAACACTGAAGCTTTCTTT
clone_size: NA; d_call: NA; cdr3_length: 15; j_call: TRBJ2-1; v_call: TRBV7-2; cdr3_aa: CASSLDGGPYNEQFF; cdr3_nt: TGTGCCAGCAGCTTAGACGGGGGTCCCTACAATGAGCAGTTCTTC
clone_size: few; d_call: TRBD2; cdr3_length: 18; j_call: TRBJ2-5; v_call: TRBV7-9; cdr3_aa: CASSLGGTSIQNQETQYF; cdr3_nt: TGTGCCAGCAGCTTAGGGGGGACTAGCATTCAGAACCAAGAGACCCAGTACTTC
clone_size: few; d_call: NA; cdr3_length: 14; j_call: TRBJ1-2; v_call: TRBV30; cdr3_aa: CAWSLWGLNYGYTF; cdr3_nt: TGTGCCTGGAGTTTGTGGGGGCTGAACTATGGCTACACCTTC
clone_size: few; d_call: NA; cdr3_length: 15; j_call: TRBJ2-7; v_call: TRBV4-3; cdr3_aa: CASSQVYGGLSEQYF; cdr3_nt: TGCGCCAGCAGCCAAGTTTATGGGGGGTTGAGCGAGCAGTACTTC
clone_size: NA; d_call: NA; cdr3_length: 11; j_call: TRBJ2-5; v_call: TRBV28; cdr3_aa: CASSLFETQYF; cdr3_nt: TGTGCCAGCAGCCTCTTCGAGACCCAGTACTTC
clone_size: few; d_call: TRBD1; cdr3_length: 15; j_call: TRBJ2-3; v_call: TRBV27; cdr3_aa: CASSSRQGRTDTQYF; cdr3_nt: TGTGCCAGCAGTTCCCGACAGGGGCGCACAGATACGCAGTATTTT
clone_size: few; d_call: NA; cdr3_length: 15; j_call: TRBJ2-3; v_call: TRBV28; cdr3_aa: CASSRGGQGTDTQYF; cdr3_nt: TGTGCCAGCAGTCGCGGGGGACAAGGAACAGATACGCAGTATTTT
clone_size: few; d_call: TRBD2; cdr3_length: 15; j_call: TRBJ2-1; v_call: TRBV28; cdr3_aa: CASSSGTSGVGQQFF; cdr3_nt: TGTGCCAGCAGTTCCGGGACTAGCGGGGTCGGACAGCAGTTCTTC
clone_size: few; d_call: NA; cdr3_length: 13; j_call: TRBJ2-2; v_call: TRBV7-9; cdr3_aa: CASSLVYVGELFF; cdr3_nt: TGTGCCAGCAGCTTAGTTTATGTCGGGGAGCTGTTTTTT
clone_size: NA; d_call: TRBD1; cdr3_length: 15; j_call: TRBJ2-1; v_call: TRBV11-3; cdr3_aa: CASSWDRASYNEQFF; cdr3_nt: TGTGCCAGCAGCTGGGACAGGGCCTCCTACAATGAGCAGTTCTTC
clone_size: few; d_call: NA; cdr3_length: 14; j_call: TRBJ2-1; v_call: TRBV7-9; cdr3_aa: CASGRGGPYNEQFF; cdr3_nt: TGTGCCAGCGGGCGGGGTGGGCCCTACAATGAGCAGTTCTTC
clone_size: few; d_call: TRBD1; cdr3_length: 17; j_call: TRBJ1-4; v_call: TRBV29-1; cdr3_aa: CSVGGRAGGALNEKLFF; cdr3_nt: TGCAGCGTTGGTGGACGGGCAGGGGGTGCCCTTAATGAAAAACTGTTTTTT
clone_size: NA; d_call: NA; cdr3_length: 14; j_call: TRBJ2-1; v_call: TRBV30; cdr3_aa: CAWSVWAAPDEQFF; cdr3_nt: TGTGCCTGGAGTGTATGGGCTGCCCCTGATGAGCAGTTCTTC
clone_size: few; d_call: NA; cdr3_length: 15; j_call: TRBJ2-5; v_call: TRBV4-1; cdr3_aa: CASSHYGRRQETQYF; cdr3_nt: TGCGCCAGCAGCCACTACGGACGGAGGCAAGAGACCCAGTACTTC
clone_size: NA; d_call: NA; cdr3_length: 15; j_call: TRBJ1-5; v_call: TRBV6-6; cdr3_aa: CASSSGGYSNQPQHF; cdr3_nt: TGTGCCAGCAGTTCGGGAGGCTATAGCAATCAGCCCCAGCATTTT
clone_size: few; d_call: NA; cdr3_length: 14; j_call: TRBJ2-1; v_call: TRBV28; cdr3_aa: CASSLNPSVDEQFF; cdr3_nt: TGTGCCAGCAGTTTAAATCCTAGTGTCGATGAGCAGTTCTTC
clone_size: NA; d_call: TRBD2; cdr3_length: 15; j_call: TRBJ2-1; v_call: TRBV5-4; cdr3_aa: CASSLGGGRIGEQFF; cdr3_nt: TGTGCCAGCAGCTTGGGCGGGGGGCGGATCGGTGAGCAGTTCTTC
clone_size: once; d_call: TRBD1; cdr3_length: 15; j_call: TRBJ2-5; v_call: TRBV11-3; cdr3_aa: CASSPRDRGGETQYF; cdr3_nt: TGTGCCAGCAGCCCGAGGGACAGGGGTGGAGAGACCCAGTACTTC
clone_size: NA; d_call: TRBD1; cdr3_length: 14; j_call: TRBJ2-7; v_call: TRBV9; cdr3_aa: CASSPRQGIYEQYF; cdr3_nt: TGTGCCAGCAGCCCCAGACAGGGGATCTACGAGCAGTACTTC
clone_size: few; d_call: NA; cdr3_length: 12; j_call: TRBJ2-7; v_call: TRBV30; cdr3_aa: CAWTGGSYEQYF; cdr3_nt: TGTGCCTGGACAGGGGGGTCCTACGAGCAGTACTTC
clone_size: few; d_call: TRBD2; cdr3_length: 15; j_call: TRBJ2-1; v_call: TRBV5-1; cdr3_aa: CASSLRTSVYNEQFF; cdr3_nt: TGCGCCAGCAGCTTGCGGACTAGCGTCTACAATGAGCAGTTCTTC
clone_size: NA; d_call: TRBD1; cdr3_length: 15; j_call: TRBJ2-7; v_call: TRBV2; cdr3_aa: CASSRQGQGTYEQYF; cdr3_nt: TGTGCCAGCAGCAGACAGGGTCAAGGTACCTACGAGCAGTACTTC
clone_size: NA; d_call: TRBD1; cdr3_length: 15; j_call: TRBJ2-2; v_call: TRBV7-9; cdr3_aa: CASSILTGSPGELFF; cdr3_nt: TGTGCCAGCAGCATCCTGACAGGGTCCCCCGGGGAGCTGTTTTTT
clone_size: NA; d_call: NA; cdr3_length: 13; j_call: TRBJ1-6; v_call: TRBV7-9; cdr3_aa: CASSLLSDSPLHF; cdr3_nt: TGTGCCAGCAGCTTATTGTCAGATTCACCCCTCCACTTT
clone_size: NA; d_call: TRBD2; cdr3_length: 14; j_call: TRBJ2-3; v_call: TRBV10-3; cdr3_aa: CAITGTSGIETQYF; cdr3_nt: TGTGCCATCACGGGAACTAGCGGGATAGAGACGCAGTATTTT
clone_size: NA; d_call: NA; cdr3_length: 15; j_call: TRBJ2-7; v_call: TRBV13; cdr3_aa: CASSLGWQDSYEQYF; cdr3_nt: TGTGCCAGCAGCTTAGGGTGGCAGGACTCCTACGAGCAGTACTTC
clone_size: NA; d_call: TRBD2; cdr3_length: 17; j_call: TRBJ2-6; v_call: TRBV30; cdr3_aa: CAWSEWVAGSGANVLTF; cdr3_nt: TGTGCCTGGAGTGAATGGGTAGCGGGCTCTGGGGCCAACGTCCTGACTTTC
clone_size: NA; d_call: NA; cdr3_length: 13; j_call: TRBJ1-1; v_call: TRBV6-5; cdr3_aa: CASTRVGGTEAFF; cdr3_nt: TGTGCCAGCACCAGGGTCGGCGGCACTGAAGCTTTCTTT
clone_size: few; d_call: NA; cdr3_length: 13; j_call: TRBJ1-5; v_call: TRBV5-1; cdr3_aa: CASRPGTDQPQHF; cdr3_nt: TGCGCCAGCAGACCGGGAACCGATCAGCCCCAGCATTTT
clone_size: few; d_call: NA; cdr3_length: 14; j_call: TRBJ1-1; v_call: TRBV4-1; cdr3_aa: CASSQGPASGKAFF; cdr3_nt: TGCGCCAGCAGCCAAGGTCCCGCCAGTGGTAAAGCTTTCTTT
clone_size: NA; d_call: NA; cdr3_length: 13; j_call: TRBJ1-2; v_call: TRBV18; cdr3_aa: CASSITEGYGYTF; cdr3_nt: TGTGCCAGCTCAATCACGGAGGGCTATGGCTACACCTTC
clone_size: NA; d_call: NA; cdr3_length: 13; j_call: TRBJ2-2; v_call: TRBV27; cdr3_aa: CASSFVAAGELFF; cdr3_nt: TGTGCCAGCAGTTTTGTAGCGGCCGGGGAGCTGTTTTTT
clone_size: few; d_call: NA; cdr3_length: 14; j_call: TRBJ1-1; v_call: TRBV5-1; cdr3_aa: CASSSSRTDTEAFF; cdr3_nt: TGCGCCAGCAGCTCCTCAAGAACAGACACTGAAGCTTTCTTT
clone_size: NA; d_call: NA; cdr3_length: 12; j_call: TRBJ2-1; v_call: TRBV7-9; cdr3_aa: CATHLGYNEQFF; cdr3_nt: TGTGCCACCCATCTCGGCTACAATGAGCAGTTCTTC
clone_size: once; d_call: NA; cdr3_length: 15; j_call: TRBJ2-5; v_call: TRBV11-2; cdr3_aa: CASSSPGALGETQYF; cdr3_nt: TGTGCCAGCAGCTCGCCGGGAGCCCTCGGTGAGACCCAGTACTTC
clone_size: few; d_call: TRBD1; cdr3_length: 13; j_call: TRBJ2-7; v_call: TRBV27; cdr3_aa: CASSLTGLYEQYF; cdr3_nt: TGTGCCAGCAGTTTGACAGGGTTGTACGAGCAGTACTTC
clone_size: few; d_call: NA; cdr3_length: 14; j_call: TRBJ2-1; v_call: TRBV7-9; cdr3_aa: CASSLESGSNEQFF; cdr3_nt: TGTGCCAGCAGCTTAGAAAGTGGGAGCAATGAGCAGTTCTTC
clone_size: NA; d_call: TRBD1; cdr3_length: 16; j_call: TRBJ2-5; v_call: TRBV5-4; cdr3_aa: CASSDRDRGTQETQYF; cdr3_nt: TGTGCCAGCAGCGACCGGGACAGAGGGACCCAAGAGACCCAGTACTTC